These 27 T cell receptor beta chains came from one sample sequenced in a study of CD8+ T cells in alopecia areata. The authors extracted RNA and reverse transcribed it into cDNA as the sequencing template. Using immunoSEQ multiplex PCR, the repertoire was profiled, and TCRdb retains in-frame clones only, with some absent. The sample shows about 5,800 clones, none of them appearing just once. As to time point: mouse skin 6 weeks after grafting, around onset of hair loss. This specimen was skin, taken at week 6. The receptors stem from a C3H/HeJ mouse with alopecia areata. MHC haplotype of the mouse line: H2-k.

This clone was detected a few times. Gene names and germline refer to mouse. The missing CDR3 end, 4 residues past where the read stops, is filled in from the germline J gene. The sample holds other DNA sequences that translate to the same CDR3. V gene TRBV19 combines with J gene TRBJ1-1; tentative D call: TRBD1 (5 bases). Germline loops: CDR1 FNHDT, CDR2 SITEND (reference sequence). This CDR3 is built from 14 residues. With 4 bases removed from V and 0 bases from J, the gap between germline ends came to 10 bases. CDR3 DNA, as far as it was read: TGTGCCAGCAGTCCCGACAGAGCAAACACA. It encodes CASSPDRANT. The full-length CDR3 reads as CASSPDRANTEVFF.

This clone was picked up a small number of times. Germline and genes here are mouse. The read ends 4 residues before the CDR3 terminus; that terminus is restored from the germline J gene. The rearrangement links TRBV5 to TRBJ2-2; D perhaps matches TRBD1 (5 bases). Germline-derived CDR1 and CDR2 are LGHNA and YNLKQL (reference sequence). V was pared by 4 bases and J by 0 bases, with 9 bases between. CDR3 length equals 15 residues. The CDR3 region is CASSPGQTNTGQLYF. Partial CDR3 DNA: TGTGCCAGCAGCCCCGGACAAACAAACACCGGG.

In this sample, this clone turned up many times. Genes and germline come from the mouse. The read ends 4 residues before the CDR3 terminus; that terminus is restored from the germline J gene. V gene TRBV13-1 combines with J gene TRBJ2-7, with TRBD2 matching 11 bases. With 0 bases clipped from V and 2 bases from J, the junction kept 1 base outside the gene matches. This CDR3 contains 15 residues. The germline CDR1 and CDR2 sequences are NSHNY and SYGAGN. This CDR3 reads CASSDGDWGTYEQYF. The CDR3 DNA, read in part, is TGTGCCAGCAGTGATGGGGACTGGGGGACCTAT.

Worth noting for this clone: All gene names here are mouse names. The read halts 4 residues ahead of the CDR3 end, with the missing end drawn from the germline J gene. V is TRBV14 and J is TRBJ2-1; 10 positions match TRBD1. CDR1 and CDR2 (germline): SGHDT, FRDEAV. The CDR3 extends over 15 amino acids. The sequenced CDR3 bases are TGTGCCAGCAGGCCCCCCGGGACAGGGGAGACT. It codes for CASRPPGTGET. The entire CDR3 protein reads CASRPPGTGETEQFF.

This clone was picked up a small number of times. Gene names follow the mouse nomenclature. The read is 4 residues too short to cover the CDR3 end, so that end is filled in from the germline J gene. The chain joins TRBV24 to TRBJ1-2; 8 positions agree with TRBD1. The length of the CDR3 is 13 residues. Germline assignment: CDR1 KGHTA and CDR2 FRNEEI. Trimming cost V 6 bases and J 0 bases; bases outside gene matches: 0. This chain's CDR3 is CASRQGANSDYTF. The DNA read from the CDR3 is TGTGCCAGCAGACAGGGGGCAAACTCC.

This clone turned up a few times. Gene names and germline refer to mouse. The CDR3 goes on 4 residues after the read ends, and that part is filled in from the germline J gene. The chain links TRBV13-2 to TRBJ2-5; perhaps TRBD2 as D (5 bases). The V gene lost 1 base and the J gene lost 2 bases, with 8 bases spanning the gap. This CDR3 comprises 14 residues. Germline V gene data show CDR1 as NNHNN and CDR2 as SYGAGS (reference sequence). CDR3 DNA (partial): TGTGCCAGCGGTGATCTGGGAACCCAAGAC. Amino acid sequence: CASGDLGTQD. From start to end, the CDR3 is CASGDLGTQDTQYF.

In its sample, this clone was seen many times. Germline and genes here are mouse. The CDR3 is cut off 4 residues early in the read; its end comes from the germline J gene. The chain recombines TRBV15 with TRBJ2-3, with D possibly matching TRBD2 (5 bases). The CDR3 has 17 residues. The V and J ends lost 0 bases and 0 bases respectively, with 13 bases between them. Germline assignment: CDR1 SGHND and CDR2 FRSKSL. The CDR3 region is CASSLAPDFSSAETLYF. The part of the CDR3 DNA that was read is TGTGCCAGCAGTTTAGCCCCGGACTTCTCTAGTGCAGAA.

At least ten counts were recorded for this clone. The gene names given are mouse names. The read is 4 residues too short to cover the CDR3 end, so that end is filled in from the germline J gene. The chain joins TRBV13-3 to TRBJ2-2, with D possibly matching TRBD2 (5 bases). Germline CDR1 is NNHDY and CDR2 is SYVADS. The CDR3 runs 15 residues. The V end lost 0 bases, the J end lost 0 bases, and 6 bases lay between the germline ends. CDR3 loop: CASSDGWANTGQLYF. The CDR3 DNA, read in part, is TGTGCCAGCAGTGATGGCTGGGCAAACACCGGG.

The sample holds many counts of this clone. These gene names are mouse names. The DNA ends 3 residues before the CDR3 does, and the rest of the CDR3 is filled in from the germline J gene. The chain employs TRBV1 and TRBJ1-6, with D maybe TRBD1 (5 bases). TRBJ1-6 falls under the ORF class, with uncertain function. Germline V gene lookup returns CDR1 NSQYPW and CDR2 LRSPGD (reference sequence). V was clipped by 0 bases and J by 7 bases, with 7 bases between them. The CDR3 length is 14 residues. The CDR3: CTCSADDRNSPLYF. The covered CDR3 bases are TGCACCTGCAGTGCAGATGACAGAAATTCGCCC.

This clone was counted between two and nine times. Here the gene names and germline are mouse. Read coverage stops 4 residues before the CDR3 terminus; the germline J gene supplies the remainder. This chain connects TRBV13-1 to TRBJ2-5, with 8 bases fitting TRBD2. CDR3 length: 15 amino acids. The V segment lost 0 bases and the J segment 1 base; nucleotides outside the gene matches: 1. Germline assignment: CDR1 NSHNY and CDR2 SYGAGN. The part of the CDR3 DNA that was read is TGTGCCAGCAGTGATGTTGGGGGGGACCAAGAC. Encoded protein: CASSDVGGDQD. The whole CDR3 sequence is CASSDVGGDQDTQYF.

This clone occurred a few times. Mouse names are used for the genes. The read terminates 3 residues before the CDR3 end, so the remaining end is supplied by the germline J gene. V and J are TRBV3 and TRBJ1-6, with 7 bases that match TRBD1. TRBJ1-6 is filed as an ORF, its function uncertain. In germline, CDR1 is SNHLY, CDR2 FYNGKV (reference sequence). This CDR3 contains 16 residues. Germline trimming cut 1 base from V and 3 bases from J; bases unmatched to any gene: 3. The DNA read from the CDR3 is TGTGCCAGCAGCTTAGAATGGGACAGCTATAATTCGCCC. Protein: CASSLEWDSYNSP. The entire CDR3 is CASSLEWDSYNSPLYF.

For this clone: Mouse gene names and germline throughout. The read ends 4 residues shy of where the CDR3 ends; the end is completed using the germline J gene. This chain uses TRBV19 with TRBJ1-2; TRBD1 matches at 7 bases. The CDR3 covers 13 residues. CDR1 is FNHDT and CDR2 is SITEND in the germline V gene (reference sequence). Unmatched junction bases numbered 2, after V lost 4 bases and J lost 2 bases. CDR3 loop: CASSLQGNSDYTF. The sequenced part of the CDR3 DNA is TGTGCCAGCAGTCTACAGGGGAACTCC.

With respect to this clone: Here the gene names and germline are mouse. The CDR3 end falls 4 residues outside the read, so it is completed with the germline J gene. The V and J genes are TRBV29 and TRBJ2-3, with D possibly matching TRBD1 (6 bases). The CDR3 length is 14 residues. The V gene lost 5 bases and the J gene lost 3 bases, with 12 bases spanning the gap. CDR1 is MSHET, CDR2 SYDVDS, per germline. Incomplete CDR3 DNA: TGTGCTAGCAGTCCAGGGGAGGGAGCAGAA. This encodes CASSPGEGAE. The complete CDR3 reads CASSPGEGAETLYF.

This clone was picked up a small number of times. Gene names follow the mouse nomenclature. The CDR3 end falls 4 residues outside the read, so it is completed with the germline J gene. The chain joins TRBV2 to TRBJ2-7; D perhaps matches TRBD2 (6 bases). Germline V CDR1 and CDR2: LGHNA, YSYQKL. This CDR3 has 16 residues. The ends were cut back, 0 bases at V and 2 bases at J, with 14 bases in the middle. The CDR3 region is CASSQERWGSTYEQYF. The CDR3 DNA, read in part, is TGTGCCAGCAGCCAAGAAAGGTGGGGGTCCACCTAT.

This clone was recorded a few times. Gene names are the mouse ones. The missing CDR3 end, 4 residues past where the read stops, is filled in from the germline J gene. The rearrangement joins TRBV13-3 to TRBJ2-5, with TRBD2 matching over 14 bases. This CDR3 has 18 amino acids. Germline V CDR1 and CDR2: NNHDY, SYVADS. The ends lost 1 base at V and 2 bases at J; junction bases unmatched: 6. The sequenced part of the CDR3 DNA is TGTGCCAGCAGTGATCCGGGACTGGGGGGGCGCGGCCAAGAC. This gives the protein CASSDPGLGGRGQD. The CDR3 in full is CASSDPGLGGRGQDTQYF.

At least ten counts were recorded for this clone. Genes here carry mouse names. The missing CDR3 end, 4 residues past where the read stops, is filled in from the germline J gene. The chain uses TRBV16 and TRBJ2-7; 9 nucleotides match TRBD2. The CDR3 is 14 residues long. The germline CDR1 and CDR2 sequences are SGHSA and FRNQAP. Incomplete CDR3 DNA: TGTGCAAGCAGCTTATACTGGGGGGAATAT. This codes for CASSLYWGEY. The complete CDR3 sequence is CASSLYWGEYEQYF.

This clone was detected many times. The germline and genes are mouse ones. The read is 4 residues too short to cover the CDR3 end, so that end is filled in from the germline J gene. V gene TRBV1 combines with J gene TRBJ2-7, with a possible D match to TRBD1 (6 bases). The CDR3 sequence is 12 residues long. CDR1 is NSQYPW and CDR2 is LRSPGD in the germline V gene (reference sequence). Partial CDR3 DNA: TGCACCTGCAGTGTCCGGGACAAT. Its translation is CTCSVRDN. The entire CDR3 reads CTCSVRDNEQYF.

About this clone: These gene names are mouse names. Read coverage stops 4 residues before the CDR3 terminus; the germline J gene supplies the remainder. The chain combines TRBV1 with TRBJ2-4, with 11 bases lining up with TRBD2. The CDR3 has 19 amino acids. Germline V gives CDR1 NSQYPW, CDR2 LRSPGD (reference sequence). V lost 0 bases and J lost 0; bases outside the gene matches: 8. CDR3 DNA, as far as it was read: TGCACCTGCAGTGCAGAAAACTGGGGGGGCGCCGTTAGTCAAAAC. Residues: CTCSAENWGGAVSQN. The CDR3 in its entirety is CTCSAENWGGAVSQNTLYF.

On this clone itself: Any gene name here is a mouse gene name. The observed sequence ends 4 residues before the CDR3 terminus, with the missing tail filled in from the germline J gene. The genes are TRBV13-1 and TRBJ1-1; D not certain. Germline CDR1 is NSHNY and CDR2 is SYGAGN. The CDR3 runs to 11 residues. CDR3 sequence: CASSDETEVFF. The covered CDR3 bases are TGTGCCAGCAGTGATGAGACA.

With regard to this clone: Any gene name here is a mouse gene name. Read sequence stops 4 residues before the CDR3 end, and the germline J gene provides the missing end. The rearrangement uses TRBV19 and TRBJ1-1, with 7 bases identical to TRBD1. This CDR3 comprises 15 residues. Germline values: CDR1 FNHDT, CDR2 SITEND (reference sequence). V lost 6 bases, J lost 0 bases, and 8 bases stayed unmatched. CDR3 protein: CASTPAGTANTEVFF. The CDR3 DNA, read in part, is TGTGCCAGCACCCCAGCCGGGACAGCAAACACA.

As concerns this clone: Mouse names are used for the genes. The CDR3 end is not reached by the read, which stops 4 residues before it; the germline J gene fills it in. The rearrangement links TRBV13-2 to TRBJ2-7, with D possibly matching TRBD2 (6 bases). CDR1 is NNHNN, CDR2 SYGAGS, per germline (reference sequence). The CDR3 has 13 residues. V was trimmed by 1 base and J by 2 bases, leaving 7 bases between them. CDR3 residues: CASGDRGAYEQYF. CDR3 bases read: TGTGCCAGCGGTGATCGGGGGGCCTAT.

This clone has just a few counts. Germline and genes: mouse. The read terminates 3 residues before the CDR3 end, so the remaining end is supplied by the germline J gene. V gene TRBV29 combines with J gene TRBJ1-3; 11 nucleotides agree with TRBD1. Germline V gene data show CDR1 as MSHET and CDR2 as SYDVDS. The CDR3 runs to 13 residues. This CDR3 reads CASSRTGGVALYF. Partial CDR3 DNA: TGTGCTAGCAGTCGGACAGGGGGCGTGGCG.

Of note for this clone: Each gene name is a mouse one. The read gets to within 4 residues of the CDR3 end, and the germline J gene fills in the rest. This chain uses TRBV13-1 with TRBJ1-1, with a weak D call TRBD1 (6 bases). The ends were cut back, 3 bases at V and 0 bases at J, with 9 bases in the middle. CDR1 is NSHNY, CDR2 SYGAGN, per germline. The CDR3 is 14 amino acids. The CDR3 loop is CASSAGHSNTEVFF. Partial CDR3 DNA: TGTGCCAGCAGTGCGGGACATTCAAACACA.

Regarding this clone: Gene names follow the mouse nomenclature. The CDR3 extends 4 residues past the end of the read, so its final part is completed from the germline J gene. The chain couples TRBV5 to TRBJ2-7; 9 bases are shared with TRBD1. The CDR3 runs 14 residues. Germline loops: CDR1 LGHNA, CDR2 YNLKQL (reference sequence). The CDR3 bases that were read are TGTGCCAGCAGCCCCTCCGGGACAGGGAAT. Translating it yields CASSPSGTGN. The entire CDR3 reads CASSPSGTGNEQYF.

On this clone itself: The listed genes are named as in mouse. The DNA ends 3 residues before the CDR3 does, and the rest of the CDR3 is filled in from the germline J gene. The chain couples TRBV1 to TRBJ1-6; perhaps TRBD1 as D (5 bases). TRBJ1-6 is placed among ORFs of uncertain function. V was clipped by 3 bases and J by 0 bases, with 9 bases between them. In germline, CDR1 is NSQYPW, CDR2 LRSPGD (reference sequence). The CDR3 has 16 amino acids. This chain's CDR3 is CTCSASDISYNSPLYF. Partial CDR3 DNA: TGCACCTGCAGTGCTTCGGACATTTCCTATAATTCGCCC.

This clone came up a few times. Genes and germline are mouse. The read ends 4 residues early relative to the CDR3; the germline J gene fills the gap. The rearrangement joins TRBV12-2 to TRBJ2-7; TRBD1 matches at 11 bases. The CDR3 consists of 14 residues. Germline-derived CDR1 and CDR2 are SGHLS and HYDKME. The sequenced part of the CDR3 DNA is TGTGCCAGCTCTCGGGGACAGGGGGGGTAT. Its protein product is CASSRGQGGY. The entire CDR3 sequence reads CASSRGQGGYEQYF.

This clone occurred a few times. Each gene name is a mouse one. The sequenced fragment ends 4 residues before the CDR3 boundary, so the rest is inferred from the germline J gene. The rearrangement links TRBV19 to TRBJ2-7, with 7 nucleotides matching TRBD2. V was pared by 1 base and J by 0 bases, with 1 base of the junction left unmatched. The CDR3 sequence is 14 residues long. Germline values: CDR1 FNHDT, CDR2 SITEND (reference sequence). Incomplete CDR3 DNA: TGTGCCAGCAGTATAACTGGGGCCTCCTAT. It codes for CASSITGASY. The entire CDR3 sequence reads CASSITGASYEQYF.